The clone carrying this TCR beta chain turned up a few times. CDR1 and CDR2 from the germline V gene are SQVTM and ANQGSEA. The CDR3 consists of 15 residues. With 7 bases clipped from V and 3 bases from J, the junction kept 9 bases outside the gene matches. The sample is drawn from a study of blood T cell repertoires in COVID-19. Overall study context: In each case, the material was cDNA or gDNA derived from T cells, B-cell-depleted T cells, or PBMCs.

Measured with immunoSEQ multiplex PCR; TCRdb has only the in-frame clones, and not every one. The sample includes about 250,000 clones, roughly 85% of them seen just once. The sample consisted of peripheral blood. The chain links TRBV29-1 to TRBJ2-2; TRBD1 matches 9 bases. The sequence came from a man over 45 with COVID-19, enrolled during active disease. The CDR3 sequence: CSARRDRAYTGELFF. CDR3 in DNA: TGCAGCGCGCGCCGGGACAGGGCTTACACCGGGGAGCTGTTTTTT.